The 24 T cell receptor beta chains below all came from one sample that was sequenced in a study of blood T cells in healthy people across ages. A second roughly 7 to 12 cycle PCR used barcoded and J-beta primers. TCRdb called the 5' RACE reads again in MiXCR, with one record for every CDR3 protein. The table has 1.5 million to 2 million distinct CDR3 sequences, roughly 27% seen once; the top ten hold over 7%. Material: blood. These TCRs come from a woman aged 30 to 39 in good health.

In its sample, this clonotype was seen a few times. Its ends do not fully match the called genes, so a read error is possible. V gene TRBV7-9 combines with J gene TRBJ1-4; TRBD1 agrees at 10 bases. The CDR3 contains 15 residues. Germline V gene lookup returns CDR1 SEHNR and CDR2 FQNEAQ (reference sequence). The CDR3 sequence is CASSKDRGRNEKRFF. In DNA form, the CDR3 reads TGTGCCAGCAGCAAAGACAGGGGGCGAAATGAAAAACGGTTTTTT. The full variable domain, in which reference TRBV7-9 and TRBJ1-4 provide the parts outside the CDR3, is DTGVSQNPRHKITKRGQNVTFRCDPISEHNRLYWYRQTLGQGPEFLTYFQNEAQLEKSRLLSDRFSAERPKGSFSTLEIQRTEQGDSAMYLCASSKDRGRNEKRFFGSGTQLSVL.

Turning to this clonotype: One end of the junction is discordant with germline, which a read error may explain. The CDR3 loop reads CATRRGLAGGSYNEQFF. DNA for the CDR3: TGTGCCACCCGCAGGGGACTAGCGGGGGGTTCATACAATGAGCAGTTCTTC. V and J are TRBV15 and TRBJ2-1; TRBD2 matches 15 bases. Germline V CDR1 and CDR2: LNHNV, YYDKDF (reference sequence). The CDR3 is 17 residues long. Full variable domain (remainder filled in from reference TRBV15 and TRBJ2-1): DAMVIQNPRYQVTQFGKPVTLSCSQTLNHNVMYWYQQKSSQAPKLLFHYYDKDFNNEADTPDNFQSRRPNTSFCFLDIRSPGLGDTAMYLCATRRGLAGGSYNEQFFGPGTRLTVL.

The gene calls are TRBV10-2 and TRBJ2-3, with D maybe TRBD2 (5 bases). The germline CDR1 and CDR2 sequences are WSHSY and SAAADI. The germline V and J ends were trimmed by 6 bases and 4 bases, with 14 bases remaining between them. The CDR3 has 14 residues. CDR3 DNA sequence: TGCGCCAGCAGGTTGACTGGAGGTTCAGATACGCAGTATTTT. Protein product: CASRLTGGSDTQYF.

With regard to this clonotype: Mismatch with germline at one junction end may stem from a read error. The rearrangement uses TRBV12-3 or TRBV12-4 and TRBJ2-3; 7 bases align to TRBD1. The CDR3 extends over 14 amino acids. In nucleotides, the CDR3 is TGTGCCAGCATTTTAGGGGGCCCTACAGATGCGCAGTATTTT. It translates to CASILGGPTDAQYF.

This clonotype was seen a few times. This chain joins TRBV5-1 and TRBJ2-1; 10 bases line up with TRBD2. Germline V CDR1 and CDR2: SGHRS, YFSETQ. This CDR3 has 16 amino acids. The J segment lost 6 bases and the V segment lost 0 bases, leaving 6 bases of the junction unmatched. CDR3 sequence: CASSLAPAGGPNEQFF. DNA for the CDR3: TGCGCCAGCAGCTTGGCTCCAGCGGGGGGGCCCAATGAGCAGTTCTTC.

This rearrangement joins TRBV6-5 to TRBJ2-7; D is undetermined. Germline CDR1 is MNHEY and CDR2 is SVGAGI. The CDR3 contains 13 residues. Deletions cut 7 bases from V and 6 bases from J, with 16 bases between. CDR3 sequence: CASNQARWGEQYF. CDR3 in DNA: TGTGCCAGCAACCAAGCGAGGTGGGGCGAGCAGTACTTC.

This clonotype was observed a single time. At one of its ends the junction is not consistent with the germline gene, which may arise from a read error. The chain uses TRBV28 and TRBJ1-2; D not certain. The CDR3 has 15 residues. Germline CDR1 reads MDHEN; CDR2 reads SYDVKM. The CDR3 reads CANSLYQARDYGYTF. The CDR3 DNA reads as TGTGCCAACAGTTTATATCAGGCCCGCGACTATGGCTACACCTTC.

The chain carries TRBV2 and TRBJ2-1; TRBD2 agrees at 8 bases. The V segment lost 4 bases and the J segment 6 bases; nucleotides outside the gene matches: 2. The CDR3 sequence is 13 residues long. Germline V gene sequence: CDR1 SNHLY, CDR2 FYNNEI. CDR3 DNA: TGTGCCAGCAGTGCGGGAGGGAGCAATGAGCAGTTCTTC. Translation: CASSAGGSNEQFF. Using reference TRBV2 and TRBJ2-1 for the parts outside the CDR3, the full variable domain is EPEVTQTPSHQVTQMGQEVILRCVPISNHLYFYWYRQILGQKVEFLVSFYNNEISEKSEIFDDQFSVERPDGSNFTLKIRSTKLEDSAMYFCASSAGGSNEQFFGPGTRLTVL.

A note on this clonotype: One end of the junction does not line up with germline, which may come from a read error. CDR3 sequence: CARRGASSSYNEQFF. In nucleotides, the CDR3 is TGTGCCCGCAGAGGAGCCTCGAGCTCCTACAATGAGCAGTTCTTC. The genes are TRBV6-2 or TRBV6-3 and TRBJ2-1; D remains unclear. This CDR3 spans 15 amino acids. CDR1 and CDR2 (germline): MNHEY, SVGEGT.

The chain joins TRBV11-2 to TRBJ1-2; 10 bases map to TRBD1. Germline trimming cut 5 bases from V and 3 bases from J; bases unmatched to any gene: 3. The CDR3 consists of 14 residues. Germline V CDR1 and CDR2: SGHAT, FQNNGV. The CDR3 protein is CASSKGQGYYGYTF. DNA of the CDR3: TGTGCCAGCAGCAAGGGACAGGGGTACTATGGCTACACCTTC.

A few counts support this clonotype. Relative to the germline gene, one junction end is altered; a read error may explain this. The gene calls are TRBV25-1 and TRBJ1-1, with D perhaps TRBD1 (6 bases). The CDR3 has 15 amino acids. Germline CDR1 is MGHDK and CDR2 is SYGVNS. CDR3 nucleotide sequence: TGTGCCAGTAGTGAACACAGGGCCGAGAACACTGAAGCTTTCTTT. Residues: CASSEHRAENTEAFF.

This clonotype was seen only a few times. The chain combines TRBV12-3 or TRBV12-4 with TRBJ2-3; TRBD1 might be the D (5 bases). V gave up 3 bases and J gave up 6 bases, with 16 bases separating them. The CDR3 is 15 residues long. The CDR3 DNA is TGTGCCAGCAGTTTTCGCCAGGGCGTGACGGATACGCAGTATTTT. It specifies CASSFRQGVTDTQYF.

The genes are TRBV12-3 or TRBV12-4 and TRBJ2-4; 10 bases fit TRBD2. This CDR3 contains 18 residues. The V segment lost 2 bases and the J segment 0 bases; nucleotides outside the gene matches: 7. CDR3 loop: CASSLKLAGALAKNIQYF. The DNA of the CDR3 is TGTGCCAGCAGTTTAAAGCTAGCGGGGGCCTTAGCCAAAAACATTCAGTACTTC.

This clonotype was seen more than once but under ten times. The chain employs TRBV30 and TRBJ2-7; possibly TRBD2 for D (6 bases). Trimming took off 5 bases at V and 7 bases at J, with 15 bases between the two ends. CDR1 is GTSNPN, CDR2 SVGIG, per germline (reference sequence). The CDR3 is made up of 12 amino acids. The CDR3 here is CAWLRSGTEQYF. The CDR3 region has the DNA TGTGCCTGGTTGAGGTCCGGGACTGAGCAGTACTTC.

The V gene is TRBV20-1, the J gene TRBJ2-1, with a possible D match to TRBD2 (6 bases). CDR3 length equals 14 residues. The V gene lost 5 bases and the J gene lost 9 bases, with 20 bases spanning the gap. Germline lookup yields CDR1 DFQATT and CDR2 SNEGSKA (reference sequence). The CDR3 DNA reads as TGCAGTGCTGGACCGACTAGGGGAGCAGGTGAGCAGTTCTTC. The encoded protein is CSAGPTRGAGEQFF.

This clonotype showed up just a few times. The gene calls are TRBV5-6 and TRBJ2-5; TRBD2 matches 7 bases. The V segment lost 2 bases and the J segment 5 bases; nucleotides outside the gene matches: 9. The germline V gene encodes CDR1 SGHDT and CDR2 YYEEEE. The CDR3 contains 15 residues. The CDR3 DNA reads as TGTGCCAGCAGCTTTCTTCAAGCGGGAAGGGAGACCCAGTACTTC. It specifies CASSFLQAGRETQYF.

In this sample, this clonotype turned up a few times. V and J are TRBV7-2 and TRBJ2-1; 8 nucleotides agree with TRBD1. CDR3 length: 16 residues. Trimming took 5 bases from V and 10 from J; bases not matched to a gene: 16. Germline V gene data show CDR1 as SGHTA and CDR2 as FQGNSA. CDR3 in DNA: TGTGCCAGCAGCCCCTCCCCCCGACAGGGGATCAGCGAGCAGTTCTTC. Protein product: CASSPSPRQGISEQFF.

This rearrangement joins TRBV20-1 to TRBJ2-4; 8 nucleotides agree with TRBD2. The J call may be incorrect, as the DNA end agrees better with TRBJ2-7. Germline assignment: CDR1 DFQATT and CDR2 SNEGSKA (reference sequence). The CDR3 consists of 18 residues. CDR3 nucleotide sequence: TGCAGTGCTAGAGAACCCATGATGCCGGGACTAGGGTGCAACGAGCAGTACTTC. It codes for CSAREPMMPGLGCNEQYF.

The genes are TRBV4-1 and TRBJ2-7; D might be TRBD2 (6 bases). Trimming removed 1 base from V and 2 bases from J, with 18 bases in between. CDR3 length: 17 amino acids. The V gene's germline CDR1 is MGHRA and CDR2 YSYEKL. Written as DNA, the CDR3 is TGCGCCAGCAGCCAAGTCGGAGTTAGCGGAGGGACCTACGAGCAGTACTTC. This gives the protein CASSQVGVSGGTYEQYF.

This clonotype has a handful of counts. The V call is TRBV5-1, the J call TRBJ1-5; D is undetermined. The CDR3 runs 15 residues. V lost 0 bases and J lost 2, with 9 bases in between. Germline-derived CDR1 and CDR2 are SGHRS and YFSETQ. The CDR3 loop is CASSLDSLGNQPQHF. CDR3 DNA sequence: TGCGCCAGCAGCTTGGACAGTCTGGGCAATCAGCCCCAGCATTTT.

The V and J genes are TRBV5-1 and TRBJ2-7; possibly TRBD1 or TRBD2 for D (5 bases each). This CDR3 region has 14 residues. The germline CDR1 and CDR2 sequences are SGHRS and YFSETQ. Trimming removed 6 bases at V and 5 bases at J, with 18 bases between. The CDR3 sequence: CASTGRAGTHEQYF. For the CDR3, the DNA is TGCGCCAGCACCGGAAGGGCAGGGACGCACGAGCAGTACTTC.

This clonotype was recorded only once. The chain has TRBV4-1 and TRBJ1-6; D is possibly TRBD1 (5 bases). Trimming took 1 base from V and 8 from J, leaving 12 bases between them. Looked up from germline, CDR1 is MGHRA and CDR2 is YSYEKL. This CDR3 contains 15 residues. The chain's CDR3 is CASSQAQGRDSPLHF. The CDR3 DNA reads TGCGCCAGCAGCCAAGCCCAGGGTAGGGATTCACCCCTCCACTTT.

The CDR3 is CSAGASRGGENIQYF. The CDR3 coding sequence is TGCAGTGCAGGGGCCTCGCGCGGGGGCGAAAACATTCAGTACTTC. The gene calls are TRBV20-1 and TRBJ2-4; a possible D gene is TRBD2 (7 bases). Germline V gives CDR1 DFQATT, CDR2 SNEGSKA (reference sequence). This CDR3 has 15 amino acids. V was trimmed by 6 bases and J by 5 bases, leaving 20 bases between them.

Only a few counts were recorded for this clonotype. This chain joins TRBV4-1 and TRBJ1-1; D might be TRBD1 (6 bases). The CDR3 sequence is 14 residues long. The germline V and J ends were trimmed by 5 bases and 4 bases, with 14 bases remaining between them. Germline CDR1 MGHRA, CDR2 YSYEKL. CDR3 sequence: CASSIEGVFTEAFF. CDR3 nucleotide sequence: TGCGCCAGCAGCATCGAGGGGGTTTTCACTGAAGCTTTCTTT.